Below are 10 T cell receptor beta chains sequenced from a single sample in a study of shared clonotypes between healthy human individuals. CD45RO-negative CD8 cells positively selected for CCR7 made up the naive population, which excluded terminally differentiated effector memory CD45RA+ cells. TCRdb's table, derived via immunoSEQ multiplex PCR, lists solely in-frame clones and lacks some. The sample holds some 1,900,000 clones, 85% to 95% seen once. Sequences were obtained from naive CD8+ T cells sorted from blood. Receptors were obtained from a man younger than 35 in good health.

In regard to this clone: The same CDR3 can be traced to other DNA sequences in this sample. This chain links TRBV27 with TRBJ1-2; 8 positions match TRBD1. Losses at the gene ends were 2 bases for V and 5 bases for J; bases not matched to a gene: 1. The germline gives CDR1 MNHEY, CDR2 SMNVEV (reference sequence). The length of the CDR3 is 13 residues. This CDR3 reads CASSLRQGYGYTF. CDR3 coding DNA: TGTGCCAGCAGTTTACGACAGGGGTATGGCTACACCTTC.

V and J are TRBV5-6 and TRBJ2-1; D call uncertain. Germline V CDR1 and CDR2: SGHDT, YYEEEE. Trimming removed 9 bases from V and 2 bases from J, with 15 bases in between. The length of the CDR3 is 14 residues. CDR3: CATLRADTYNEQFF. The CDR3 DNA follows: TGTGCCACTTTAAGGGCAGATACCTACAATGAGCAGTTCTTC.

The rearrangement links TRBV10-2 to TRBJ1-1, with 8 positions matching TRBD1. CDR3 length: 17 residues. CDR1 WSHSY and CDR2 SAAADI come from the germline V gene. The V gene end was trimmed by 3 bases and the J gene end by 4 bases; junction bases not matched to a gene: 13. For the CDR3, the DNA is TGCGCCAGCAGTGACCCAGGGGGCTGGGGTTGGAGCACTGAAGCTTTCTTT. It specifies CASSDPGGWGWSTEAFF.

The chain carries TRBV19 and TRBJ2-7; D is unclear. The CDR3 has 14 amino acids. V was pared by 3 bases and J by 6 bases, with 15 bases between. Germline loops: CDR1 LNHDA, CDR2 SQIVND (reference sequence). The CDR3 loop is CASSILGSVGEQYF. DNA for the CDR3: TGTGCCAGTAGTATCCTCGGTTCCGTGGGCGAGCAGTACTTC.

V usage is TRBV4-1 and J usage is TRBJ2-7; unclear D gene. The CDR3 has 12 amino acids. Germline CDR1 is MGHRA and CDR2 is YSYEKL. V was shortened by 5 bases and J by 5 bases, with 10 bases between the two germline ends. The CDR3 region is CASSYPGNEQYF. The CDR3 coding sequence is TGCGCCAGCAGCTACCCTGGGAACGAGCAGTACTTC.

The chain carries TRBV6-6 and TRBJ1-5; D gene ambiguous. CDR3 length: 14 residues. With 6 bases removed from V and 5 bases from J, the gap between germline ends came to 14 bases. In germline, CDR1 is MNHNY, CDR2 SVGAGI (reference sequence). The DNA of the CDR3 is TGTGCCAGCAGGGTGACATTGGCGGATCAGCCCCAGCATTTT. Translating gives CASRVTLADQPQHF.

The V call is TRBV9, the J call TRBJ2-7, with 9 bases that match TRBD2. Germline lookup yields CDR1 SGDLS and CDR2 YYNGEE. Trimming cost V 0 bases and J 7 bases; bases outside gene matches: 11. This CDR3 contains 16 residues. CDR3 loop: CASSVGSAGGHGEQYF. The CDR3 DNA is TGTGCCAGCAGCGTAGGATCGGCGGGAGGGCATGGGGAGCAGTACTTC.

The CDR3 sequence is CASSPGWGTQETQYF. As DNA, the CDR3 is TGTGCCAGCAGCCCGGGGTGGGGGACGCAAGAGACCCAGTACTTC. The rearrangement links TRBV28 to TRBJ2-5, with D perhaps TRBD1 or TRBD2 (5 bases each). With 6 bases removed from V and 2 bases from J, the gap between germline ends came to 16 bases. The CDR3 contains 15 residues. The germline V gene has CDR1 MDHEN and CDR2 SYDVKM.

The J gene is TRBJ2-7, the V gene TRBV5-8, with D perhaps TRBD1 (5 bases). The germline V and J ends were trimmed by 4 bases and 0 bases, with 8 bases remaining between them. Per the germline V gene, CDR1 is SGHTS and CDR2 is YDEGEE. The CDR3 sequence is 13 residues long. The CDR3 DNA reads TGTGCCAGCAGCGGCAGGGCCTCCTACGAGCAGTACTTC. Its protein is CASSGRASYEQYF.

The rearrangement links TRBV29-1 to TRBJ1-1; D unresolved. The CDR3 consists of 11 residues. Per germline, CDR1 SQVTM and CDR2 ANQGSEA. The CDR3 loop reads CSSQSNTEAFF. The CDR3 DNA follows: TGCAGTTCCCAGTCGAACACTGAAGCTTTCTTT.